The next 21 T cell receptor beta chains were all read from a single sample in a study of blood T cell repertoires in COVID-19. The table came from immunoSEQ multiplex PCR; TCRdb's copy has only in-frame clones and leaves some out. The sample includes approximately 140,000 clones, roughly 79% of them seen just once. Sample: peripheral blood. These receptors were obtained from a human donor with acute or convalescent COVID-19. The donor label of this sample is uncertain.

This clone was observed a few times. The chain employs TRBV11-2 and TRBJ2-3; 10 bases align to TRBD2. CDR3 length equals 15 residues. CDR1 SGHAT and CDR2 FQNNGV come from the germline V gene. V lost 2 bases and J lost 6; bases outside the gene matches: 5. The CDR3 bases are TGTGCCAGCAGCTTACTAGCGGGGGCCCCCGATACGCAGTATTTT. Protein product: CASSLLAGAPDTQYF.

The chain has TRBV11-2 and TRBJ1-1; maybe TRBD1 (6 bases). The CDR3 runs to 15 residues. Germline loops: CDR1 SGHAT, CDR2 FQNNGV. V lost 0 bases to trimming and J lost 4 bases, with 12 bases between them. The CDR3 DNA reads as TGTGCCAGCAGCTTAGAGGGCCCAGGGGCCACTGAAGCTTTCTTT. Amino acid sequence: CASSLEGPGATEAFF.

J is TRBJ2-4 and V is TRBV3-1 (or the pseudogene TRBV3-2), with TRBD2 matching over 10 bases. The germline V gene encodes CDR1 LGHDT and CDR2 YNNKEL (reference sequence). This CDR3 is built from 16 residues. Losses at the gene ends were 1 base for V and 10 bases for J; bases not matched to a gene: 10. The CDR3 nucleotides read TGTGCCAGCAGCCAAGGGGACCTAGCGGGGGAGGGGATTCAGTACTTC. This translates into CASSQGDLAGEGIQYF.

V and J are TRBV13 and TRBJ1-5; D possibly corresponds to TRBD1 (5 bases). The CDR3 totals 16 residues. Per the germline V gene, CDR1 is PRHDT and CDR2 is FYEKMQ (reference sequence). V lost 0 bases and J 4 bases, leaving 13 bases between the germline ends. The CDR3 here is CASSLGGGTDNQPQHF. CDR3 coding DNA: TGTGCCAGCAGCTTAGGCGGGGGAACAGATAATCAGCCCCAGCATTTT. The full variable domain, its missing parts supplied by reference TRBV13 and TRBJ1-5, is AAGVIQSPRHLIKEKRETATLKCYPIPRHDTVYWYQQGPGQDPQFLISFYEKMQSDKGSIPDRFSAQQFSDYHSELNMSSLELGDSALYFCASSLGGGTDNQPQHFGDGTRLSIL.

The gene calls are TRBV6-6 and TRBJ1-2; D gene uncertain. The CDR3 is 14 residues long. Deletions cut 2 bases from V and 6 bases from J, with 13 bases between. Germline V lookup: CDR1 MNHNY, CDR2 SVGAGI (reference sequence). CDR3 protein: CASSYREDLDGYTF. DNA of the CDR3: TGTGCCAGCAGTTACCGGGAAGACCTTGATGGCTACACCTTC.

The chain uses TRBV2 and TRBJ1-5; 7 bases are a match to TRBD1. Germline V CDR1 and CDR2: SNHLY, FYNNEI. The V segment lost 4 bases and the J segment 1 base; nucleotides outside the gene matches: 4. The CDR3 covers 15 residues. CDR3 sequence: CASSVQGLSNQPQHF. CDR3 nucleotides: TGTGCCAGCAGTGTACAGGGGCTCAGCAATCAGCCCCAGCATTTT.

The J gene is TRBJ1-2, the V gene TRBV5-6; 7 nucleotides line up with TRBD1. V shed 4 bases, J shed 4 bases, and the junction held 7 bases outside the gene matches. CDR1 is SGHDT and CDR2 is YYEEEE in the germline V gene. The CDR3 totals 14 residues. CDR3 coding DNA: TGTGCCAGCAGCCACCAACAGGGGATCTATGGCTACACCTTC. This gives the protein CASSHQQGIYGYTF.

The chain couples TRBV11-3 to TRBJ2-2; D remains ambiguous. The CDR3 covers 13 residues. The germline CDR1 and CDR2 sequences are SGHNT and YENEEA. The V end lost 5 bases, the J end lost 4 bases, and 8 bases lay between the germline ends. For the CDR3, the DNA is TGTGCCAGCAGCGTCGGTTCCACCGGGGAGCTGTTTTTT. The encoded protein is CASSVGSTGELFF.

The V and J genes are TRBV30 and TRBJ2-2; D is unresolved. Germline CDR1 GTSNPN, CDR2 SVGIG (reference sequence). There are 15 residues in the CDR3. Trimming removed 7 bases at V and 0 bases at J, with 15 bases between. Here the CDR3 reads CASLSRHANTGELFF. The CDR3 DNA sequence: TGTGCCTCCCTGTCTAGGCACGCGAACACCGGGGAGCTGTTTTTT.

CDR3 sequence: CASSNPGPGETQYF. The CDR3 region has the DNA TGTGCCAGCAGCAATCCGGGCCCGGGGGAGACCCAGTACTTC. J is TRBJ2-5 and V is TRBV13; possibly TRBD2 for D (5 bases). The CDR3 is made up of 14 amino acids. The germline gives CDR1 PRHDT, CDR2 FYEKMQ (reference sequence). V was shortened by 5 bases and J by 5 bases, with 15 bases between the two germline ends.

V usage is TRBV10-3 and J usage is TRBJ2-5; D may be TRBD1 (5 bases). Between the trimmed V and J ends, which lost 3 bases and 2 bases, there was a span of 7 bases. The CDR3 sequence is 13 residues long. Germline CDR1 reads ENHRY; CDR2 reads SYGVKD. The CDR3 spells CAISDRDQETQYF. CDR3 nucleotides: TGTGCCATCAGTGACAGGGATCAAGAGACCCAGTACTTC.

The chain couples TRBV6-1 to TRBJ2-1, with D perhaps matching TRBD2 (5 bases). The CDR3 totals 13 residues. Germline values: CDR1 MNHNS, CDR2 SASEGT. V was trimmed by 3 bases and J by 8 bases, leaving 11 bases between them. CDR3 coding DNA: TGTGCCAGCAGTGACGCAGGAGGCGATGAGCAGTTCTTC. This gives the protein CASSDAGGDEQFF.

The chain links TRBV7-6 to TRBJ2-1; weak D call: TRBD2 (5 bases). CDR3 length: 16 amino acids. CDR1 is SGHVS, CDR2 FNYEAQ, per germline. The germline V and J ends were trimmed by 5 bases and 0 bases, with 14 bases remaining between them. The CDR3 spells CASSPSSEVSYNEQFF. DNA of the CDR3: TGTGCCAGCAGCCCAAGTAGCGAAGTCTCCTACAATGAGCAGTTCTTC.

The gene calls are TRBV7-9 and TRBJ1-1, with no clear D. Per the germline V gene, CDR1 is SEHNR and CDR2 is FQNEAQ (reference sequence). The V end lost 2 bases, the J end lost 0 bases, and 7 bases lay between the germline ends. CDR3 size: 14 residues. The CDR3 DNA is TGTGCCAGCAGCTTACGGGTACTGAACACTGAAGCTTTCTTT. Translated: CASSLRVLNTEAFF.

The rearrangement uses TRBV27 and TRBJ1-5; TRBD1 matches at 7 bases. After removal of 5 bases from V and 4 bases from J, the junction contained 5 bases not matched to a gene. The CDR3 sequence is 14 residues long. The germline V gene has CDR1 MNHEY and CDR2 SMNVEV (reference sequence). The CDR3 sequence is CASSTGAVNQPQHF. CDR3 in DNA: TGTGCCAGCAGTACAGGGGCTGTTAATCAGCCCCAGCATTTT.

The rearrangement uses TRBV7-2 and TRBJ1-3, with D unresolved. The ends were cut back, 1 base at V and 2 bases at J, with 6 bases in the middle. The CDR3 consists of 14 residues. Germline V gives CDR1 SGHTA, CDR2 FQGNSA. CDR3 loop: CASSLVGTGNTIYF. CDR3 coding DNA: TGTGCCAGCAGCTTAGTCGGGACTGGAAACACCATATATTTT.

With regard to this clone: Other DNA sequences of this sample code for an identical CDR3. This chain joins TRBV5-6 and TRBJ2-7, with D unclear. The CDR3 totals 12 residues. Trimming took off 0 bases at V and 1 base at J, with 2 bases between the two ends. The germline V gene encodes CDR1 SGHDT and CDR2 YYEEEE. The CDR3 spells CASSLASYEQYF. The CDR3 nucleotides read TGTGCCAGCAGCTTGGCGTCCTACGAGCAGTACTTC.

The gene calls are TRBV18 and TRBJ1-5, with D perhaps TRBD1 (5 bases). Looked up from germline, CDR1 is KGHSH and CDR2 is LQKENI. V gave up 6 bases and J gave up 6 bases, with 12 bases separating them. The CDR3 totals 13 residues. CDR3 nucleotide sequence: TGTGCCAGCTCCCCGGGGGAAAGTCAGCCCCAGCATTTT. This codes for CASSPGESQPQHF. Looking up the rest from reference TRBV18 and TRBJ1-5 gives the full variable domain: NAGVMQNPRHLVRRRGQEARLRCSPMKGHSHVYWYRQLPEEGLKFMVYLQKENIIDESGMPKERFSAEFPKEGPSILRIQQVVRGDSAAYFCASSPGESQPQHFGDGTRLSIL.

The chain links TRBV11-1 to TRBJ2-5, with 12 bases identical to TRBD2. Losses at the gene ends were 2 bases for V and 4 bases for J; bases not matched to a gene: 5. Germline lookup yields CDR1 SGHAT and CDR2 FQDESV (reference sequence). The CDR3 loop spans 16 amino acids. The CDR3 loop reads CASSLTLAGGRETQYF. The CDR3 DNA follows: TGTGCCAGCAGCTTAACCCTAGCGGGGGGGAGAGAGACCCAGTACTTC.

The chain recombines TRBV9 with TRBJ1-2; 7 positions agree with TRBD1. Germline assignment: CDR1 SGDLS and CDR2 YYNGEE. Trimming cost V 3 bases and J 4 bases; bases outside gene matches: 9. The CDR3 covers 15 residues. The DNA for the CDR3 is TGTGCCAGCAGCGGACAGGGTCTTTCCTCCTATGGCTACACCTTC. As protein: CASSGQGLSSYGYTF.

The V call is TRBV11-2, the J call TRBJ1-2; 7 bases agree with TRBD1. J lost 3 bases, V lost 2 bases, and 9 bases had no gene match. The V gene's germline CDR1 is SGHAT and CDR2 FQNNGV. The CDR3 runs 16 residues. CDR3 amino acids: CASSLFSGQDHYGYTF. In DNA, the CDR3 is TGTGCCAGCAGCTTATTCTCTGGACAGGATCACTATGGCTACACCTTC. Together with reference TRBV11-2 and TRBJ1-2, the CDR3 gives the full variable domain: EAGVAQSPRYKIIEKRQSVAFWCNPISGHATLYWYQQILGQGPKLLIQFQNNGVVDDSQLPKDRFSAERLKGVDSTLKIQPAKLEDSAVYLCASSLFSGQDHYGYTFGSGTRLTVV.